One sample yielded the 32 T cell receptor beta chains listed below, sequenced in a study of OX40 agonist ivuxolimab in advanced cancers. Profiled with immunoSEQ multiplex PCR; TCRdb holds only in-frame clones, not every one. The top ten clones hold roughly 2.3% of a sample with about 64,000 clones, more than 80% of them seen once. Sequenced here: CD4+ or CD8+ T cells sorted from blood, sampled in a trial of the OX40 agonist ivuxolimab. These receptors originate from an adult with an advanced solid tumor such as melanoma, head and neck, liver or kidney cancer.

The rearrangement links TRBV18 to TRBJ1-1; D gene ambiguous. CDR3 length: 13 residues. CDR1 is KGHSH and CDR2 is LQKENI in the germline V gene. V lost 2 bases, J lost 1 base, and 5 bases lay in between. The CDR3 DNA follows: TGTGCCAGCTCACCAGTGAGGAACACTGAAGCTTTCTTT. Encoded protein: CASSPVRNTEAFF. Based on the CDR3 plus reference TRBV18 and TRBJ1-1, the full variable domain is NAGVMQNPRHLVRRRGQEARLRCSPMKGHSHVYWYRQLPEEGLKFMVYLQKENIIDESGMPKERFSAEFPKEGPSILRIQQVVRGDSAAYFCASSPVRNTEAFFGQGTRLTVV.

This chain connects TRBV28 to TRBJ2-1, with 9 positions matching TRBD1. This CDR3 has 14 residues. Germline loops: CDR1 MDHEN, CDR2 SYDVKM. V dropped 4 bases and J dropped 7; count of bases not matched to a gene: 5. CDR3 sequence (DNA): TGTGCCAGCAGTTCGGGACAGGGAGGGAATGAGCAGTTCTTC. It is translated as CASSSGQGGNEQFF.

DNA for the CDR3: TGTGCCAGCAGTTTAGGACTAGCGGGGGGGAGCTCCTACGAGCAGTACTTC. It codes for CASSLGLAGGSSYEQYF. This chain links TRBV27 with TRBJ2-7; TRBD2 agrees at 15 bases. CDR3 length equals 17 residues. Germline V gene data show CDR1 as MNHEY and CDR2 as SMNVEV (reference sequence). Trimming cost V 2 bases and J 0 bases; bases outside gene matches: 2.

There are a few counts of this clone. The rearrangement links TRBV7-3 to TRBJ1-2; a weak D match, TRBD1 (5 bases). V dropped 2 bases and J dropped 3 bases, with 7 bases sitting between them. The CDR3 length is 13 residues. Germline CDR1 reads SGHTA; CDR2 reads FQGTGA. CDR3 residues: CASSLGGDYGYTF. The DNA of the CDR3 is TGTGCCAGCAGCTTAGGGGGAGACTATGGCTACACCTTC.

CDR3: CAWGTLYEQYF. The CDR3 coding sequence is TGTGCCTGGGGGACCCTCTACGAGCAGTACTTC. The chain links TRBV30 to TRBJ2-7; D is perhaps TRBD1 or TRBD2 (5 bases each). The germline V gene has CDR1 GTSNPN and CDR2 SVGIG (reference sequence). Trimming took off 5 bases at V and 3 bases at J, with 8 bases between the two ends. The CDR3 has 11 residues.

V gene TRBV29-1 combines with J gene TRBJ1-2; the match to TRBD1 covers 9 bases. The CDR3 runs 13 residues. From germline, CDR1 is SQVTM and CDR2 ANQGSEA. Germline trimming cut 4 bases from V and 4 bases from J; bases unmatched to any gene: 4. The CDR3 here is CSVAKDRGYGYTF. CDR3 DNA sequence: TGCAGCGTTGCCAAGGACAGGGGCTATGGCTACACCTTC.

The gene calls are TRBV4-3 and TRBJ2-2, with D possibly TRBD1 on 5 matching bases. The length of the CDR3 is 15 residues. Germline V lookup: CDR1 LGHNA, CDR2 YSLEER. Trimming removed 0 bases at V and 8 bases at J, with 13 bases between. Here the CDR3 reads CASSQDSRRVGELFF. CDR3 bases: TGCGCCAGCAGCCAAGATAGCCGCAGGGTGGGGGAGCTGTTTTTT.

CDR3 nucleotides: TGCGCCAGCAGCGCCCTAGCGGCAGGTCCCTACGAGCAGTACTTC. Amino acids: CASSALAAGPYEQYF. The chain recombines TRBV5-1 with TRBJ2-7; 7 nucleotides line up with TRBD2. Unmatched junction bases numbered 9, after V lost 4 bases and J lost 2 bases. The germline V gene has CDR1 SGHRS and CDR2 YFSETQ. This CDR3 is built from 15 residues. Full variable domain (remainder filled in from reference TRBV5-1 and TRBJ2-7): KAGVTQTPRYLIKTRGQQVTLSCSPISGHRSVSWYQQTPGQGLQFLFEYFSETQRNKGNFPGRFSGRQFSNSRSEMNVSTLELGDSALYLCASSALAAGPYEQYFGPGTRLTVT.

The V call is TRBV14, the J call TRBJ2-1; 9 bases line up with TRBD2. The CDR3 totals 14 residues. V gave up 2 bases and J gave up 4 bases; unmatched junction bases: 0. CDR1 and CDR2 (germline): SGHDN, FVKESK. The CDR3 here is CASSQLAGYNEQFF. For the CDR3, the DNA is TGTGCCAGCAGCCAACTAGCGGGATACAATGAGCAGTTCTTC. The full variable domain, with the rest looked up from reference TRBV14 and TRBJ2-1, is EAGVTQFPSHSVIEKGQTVTLRCDPISGHDNLYWYRRVMGKEIKFLLHFVKESKQDESGMPNNRFLAERTGGTYSTLKVQPAELEDSGVYFCASSQLAGYNEQFFGPGTRLTVL.

The chain joins TRBV7-2 to TRBJ1-2; a weak D match, TRBD1 (5 bases). Germline CDR1 is SGHTA and CDR2 is FQGNSA. The CDR3 runs 14 residues. The ends were cut back, 5 bases at V and 8 bases at J, with 18 bases in the middle. The CDR3 coding sequence is TGTGCCAGCAGCCCAGAGTGGGGGGGGAGAGGCTACACCTTC. The encoded protein is CASSPEWGGRGYTF.

The chain recombines TRBV18 with TRBJ1-3; TRBD1 might be the D (5 bases). The CDR3 extends over 16 amino acids. Germline assignment: CDR1 KGHSH and CDR2 LQKENI. V was trimmed by 6 bases and J by 4 bases, leaving 19 bases between them. The CDR3 protein is CASSPDEGAQGNTIYF. CDR3 bases: TGTGCCAGCTCCCCTGACGAAGGGGCGCAAGGAAACACCATATATTTT.

The chain joins TRBV6-5 to TRBJ2-7, with D unclear. V was cut by 5 bases and J by 1 base, with 12 bases left in between. CDR3 length: 14 amino acids. Germline CDR1 and CDR2: MNHEY and SVGAGI. CDR3 region: CASSDPGDSYEQYF. The CDR3, as DNA: TGTGCCAGCAGTGACCCGGGTGATTCCTACGAGCAGTACTTC.

This clone turned up a few times. The J gene is TRBJ1-4, the V gene TRBV11-3, with 7 bases identical to TRBD1. The V gene's germline CDR1 is SGHNT and CDR2 YENEEA. The CDR3 sequence is 19 residues long. Trimming took 6 bases from V and 0 from J; bases not matched to a gene: 16. CDR3 region: CASRPGQTSERATNEKLFF. Here the CDR3 DNA reads TGTGCCAGCAGGCCGGGACAGACCTCCGAGAGGGCAACTAATGAAAAACTGTTTTTT.

V usage is TRBV5-1 and J usage is TRBJ2-2; D unresolved. V gave up 0 bases and J gave up 9 bases, with 9 bases separating them. Looked up from germline, CDR1 is SGHRS and CDR2 is YFSETQ. The CDR3 has 13 residues. The CDR3 here is CASSLGSRWELFF. The CDR3 coding sequence is TGCGCCAGCAGCTTGGGTAGCCGATGGGAGCTGTTTTTT.

The rearrangement joins TRBV27 to TRBJ2-2; 7 nucleotides align to TRBD2. Germline V CDR1 and CDR2: MNHEY, SMNVEV (reference sequence). The CDR3 loop spans 13 amino acids. Trimming removed 0 bases from V and 13 bases from J; junction bases left unmatched: 5. The CDR3, as DNA: TGTGCCAGCAGTTTATCCTGGGGGGGGACGCTGTTTTTT. This translates into CASSLSWGGTLFF.

The gene calls are TRBV4-1 and TRBJ2-3; 7 bases are a match to TRBD1. V was pared by 7 bases and J by 0 bases, with 7 bases of the junction left unmatched. The CDR3 loop spans 15 amino acids. Germline CDR1 is MGHRA and CDR2 is YSYEKL. DNA of the CDR3: TGCGCCAGCATAAGGGGGCCGGGGAGCACAGATACGCAGTATTTT. Its protein product is CASIRGPGSTDTQYF.

The rearrangement uses TRBV11-3 and TRBJ1-1, with D unclear. CDR1 and CDR2 (germline): SGHNT, YENEEA. Deletions cut 5 bases from V and 0 bases from J, with 7 bases between. There are 13 residues in the CDR3. The CDR3 sequence: CASSVTMNTEAFF. CDR3 sequence (DNA): TGTGCCAGCAGCGTAACAATGAACACTGAAGCTTTCTTT.

The chain couples TRBV4-1 to TRBJ1-1; D may be TRBD1 (5 bases). Per the germline V gene, CDR1 is MGHRA and CDR2 is YSYEKL. V lost 3 bases, J lost 2 bases, and 10 bases lay in between. The CDR3 is 14 amino acids. The CDR3 reads CASSHFGTNTEAFF. As DNA, the CDR3 is TGCGCCAGCAGCCATTTTGGGACTAACACTGAAGCTTTCTTT.

The chain couples TRBV27 to TRBJ1-4; D might be TRBD1 (6 bases). This CDR3 spans 15 amino acids. V was clipped by 6 bases and J by 5 bases, with 16 bases between them. Germline V CDR1 and CDR2: MNHEY, SMNVEV (reference sequence). CDR3 sequence: CASRKNRVVNEKLFF. CDR3 DNA: TGTGCCAGCAGAAAGAACAGGGTAGTAAATGAAAAACTGTTTTTT.

CDR3 in amino acids: CASSAGSPYEQYF. CDR3 coding DNA: TGTGCCAGCAGTGCGGGGTCTCCCTACGAGCAGTACTTC. The rearrangement uses TRBV25-1 and TRBJ2-7; perhaps TRBD2 as D (5 bases). V was trimmed by 4 bases and J by 2 bases, leaving 9 bases between them. Per the germline V gene, CDR1 is MGHDK and CDR2 is SYGVNS. This CDR3 is built from 13 residues.

The sample holds one count of this clone. The chain joins TRBV5-6 to TRBJ2-1; 7 bases fit TRBD1. Germline V gives CDR1 SGHDT, CDR2 YYEEEE. This CDR3 has 16 residues. V dropped 0 bases and J dropped 0; count of bases not matched to a gene: 3. The CDR3 nucleotides are TGTGCCAGCAGCTTGGCCGGGACAGACTCCTACAATGAGCAGTTCTTC. Its translation: CASSLAGTDSYNEQFF.

Concerning this clone: One end of the junction varies from germline; a read error may be responsible. This chain links TRBV11-2 with TRBJ1-6; D remains ambiguous. CDR1 SGHAT and CDR2 FQNNGV come from the germline V gene. This CDR3 has 15 residues. The CDR3 region is CASSQVVSYNSPLHF. CDR3 bases: TGCGCCAGCAGCCAAGTCGTCTCCTATAATTCACCCCTCCACTTT.

This chain connects TRBV29-1 to TRBJ2-3, with TRBD2 matching 12 bases. There are 16 residues in the CDR3. Unmatched junction bases numbered 8, after V lost 3 bases and J lost 4 bases. Germline CDR1 and CDR2: SQVTM and ANQGSEA. This chain's CDR3 is CSVEASGRAFADTQYF. DNA of the CDR3: TGCAGCGTTGAGGCTAGCGGGAGGGCCTTTGCAGATACGCAGTATTTT.

This sequence joins TRBV18 and TRBJ1-5; the match to TRBD1 covers 12 bases. The V gene's germline CDR1 is KGHSH and CDR2 LQKENI. Trimming removed 3 bases from V and 1 base from J; junction bases left unmatched: 7. The CDR3 totals 18 residues. CDR3 amino acids: CASSPRDRGPGSNQPQHF. The CDR3 DNA is TGTGCCAGCTCACCCAGGGACAGGGGGCCTGGGAGCAATCAGCCCCAGCATTTT.

The sample holds a few counts of this clone. Here the CDR3 reads CASSWDGISLGEQYF. The DNA for the CDR3 is TGTGCCAGCAGTTGGGACGGGATCTCCTTGGGCGAGCAGTACTTC. The rearrangement links TRBV27 to TRBJ2-7, with D possibly being TRBD1 or TRBD2 (5 bases each). The V gene lost 4 bases and the J gene lost 6 bases, with 19 bases spanning the gap. Looked up from germline, CDR1 is MNHEY and CDR2 is SMNVEV (reference sequence). The CDR3 covers 15 residues.

CDR3 loop: CASSGRRGSGANVLTF. The CDR3, as DNA: TGTGCCAGCAGCGGGAGGCGGGGATCCGGGGCCAACGTCCTGACTTTC. The rearrangement links TRBV9 to TRBJ2-6; D may be TRBD2 (6 bases). CDR3 length: 16 amino acids. V shed 3 bases and J shed 4 bases, with 14 bases lying between them. The germline gives CDR1 SGDLS, CDR2 YYNGEE.

V and J are TRBV6-6 and TRBJ1-1, with 8 bases fitting TRBD1. The CDR3 loop spans 13 amino acids. Germline lookup yields CDR1 MNHNY and CDR2 SVGAGI (reference sequence). Unmatched junction bases numbered 6, after V lost 2 bases and J lost 10 bases. The CDR3 sequence is CASSYGTGRRAFF. The CDR3 DNA is TGTGCCAGCAGTTACGGGACAGGTCGTCGAGCTTTCTTT.

Note on this clone: The same CDR3 is also encoded by other DNA sequences in this sample. The chain joins TRBV9 to TRBJ2-7; D ambiguous. CDR1 and CDR2 (germline): SGDLS, YYNGEE. Trimming left V 4 bases short and J 3 bases short, with 14 bases between. The CDR3 is made up of 14 amino acids. The CDR3 spells CASSPPGSHYEQYF. The CDR3 DNA reads as TGTGCCAGCAGCCCCCCCGGATCCCACTACGAGCAGTACTTC.

This clone was detected once. The rearrangement links TRBV30 to TRBJ2-5; 11 bases line up with TRBD1. The CDR3 totals 13 residues. The germline V gene encodes CDR1 GTSNPN and CDR2 SVGIG (reference sequence). The junction had 7 bases not matched to a gene; V was cut back by 8 bases and J by 5 bases. The CDR3 reads CATDRGRRETQYF. DNA of the CDR3: TGTGCCACGGACAGGGGGCGTCGGGAGACCCAGTACTTC.

The chain employs TRBV2 and TRBJ2-7; a weak D match, TRBD1 (6 bases). The CDR3 sequence is 13 residues long. Germline-derived CDR1 and CDR2 are SNHLY and FYNNEI. V lost 7 bases and J lost 3, with 13 bases in between. The CDR3 here is CASNGVGGYEQYF. DNA for the CDR3: TGTGCCAGCAATGGGGTAGGGGGCTACGAGCAGTACTTC.

The chain carries TRBV6-5 and TRBJ1-1; 7 bases align to TRBD1. Germline assignment: CDR1 MNHEY and CDR2 SVGAGI. The J segment lost 10 bases and the V segment lost 5 bases, leaving 4 bases of the junction unmatched. The CDR3 is 11 residues long. CDR3 residues: CASSPGGPAFF. CDR3 nucleotide sequence: TGTGCCAGCAGTCCAGGGGGGCCAGCTTTCTTT.

The chain has TRBV11-2 and TRBJ2-1; TRBD1 matches at 7 bases. V lost 4 bases and J lost 7; bases outside the gene matches: 13. The CDR3 has 16 amino acids. Per the germline V gene, CDR1 is SGHAT and CDR2 is FQNNGV. Here the CDR3 DNA reads TGTGCCAGCAGCTCACAGACAGGGTCAGCTGTTAATGAGCAGTTCTTC. Translating it yields CASSSQTGSAVNEQFF.